This TCR beta chain was sequenced in a study of neurological immune-mediated disorders. Across the whole study: The study included approximately 34 multiple sclerosis patients, about 30 relapsing-remitting and 3 secondary progressive.

Libraries from sorted cells used roughly 900,000 T cells (CD4+ or CD8+). The CDR3 is 18 residues long. Germline V gives CDR1 SGHRS, CDR2 YFSETQ. V lost 4 bases, J lost 6 bases, and 13 bases stayed unmatched. Ten or more counts support this clonotype. As yet, its antigen is unknown. Whole-study findings and limits: The multiple sclerosis repertoire cluster had no clinical or MRI feature associated with it.

Every sequencing run generated over 180 million TCR-beta sequences from 15-18 subjects. TCRdb called the 5' RACE reads again in MiXCR, with one record for every CDR3 protein. The data show tens of thousands of distinct CDR3 sequences, over 3.5% seen once. Sequences were obtained from CD4+ T cells from blood. The sequence was obtained from a woman in her forties with multiple sclerosis. This chain uses TRBV5-1 with TRBJ2-3; TRBD2 matches 14 bases. In DNA, the CDR3 is TGCGCCAGCAGCCCAGGGGGACTAGCGGGGGCTAGTGGGGATACGCAGTATTTT. Protein: CASSPGGLAGASGDTQYF.